This T cell receptor (beta chain) derives from a study of blood T cells in healthy people across ages. A sample-barcoded 5' primer and a J-beta primer mix were used in a second PCR of about 7 to 12 cycles. Via MiXCR, TCRdb re-called the 5' RACE reads, giving one row per CDR3 protein. The sample shows 1.8 million or so distinct CDR3 sequences, approximately 40% of them seen only once. V shed 5 bases and J shed 2 bases, with 8 bases lying between them. This CDR3 is 13 amino acids long. CDR1 and CDR2 (germline): SGHRS, YFSETQ. Donor samples were obtained from healthy Caucasian individuals from Russia, aged about 6 to 100. This clonotype was picked up a small number of times.

The sequence was obtained from a human donor in good health. Sample: blood. The V call is TRBV5-1, the J call TRBJ2-4, with D unresolved. The CDR3 region has the DNA TGCGCCAGCAGAAGGGAATCCAAAAACATTCAGTACTTC. This gives the protein CASRRESKNIQYF.